This T cell receptor beta chain was identified in a study of CXCR3-negative and CXCR3-positive naive CD8 T cells. Regarding the study as a whole: Diversity was high in both naive subsets and much lower in memory cells. The TRBV-TRBJ usage of naive CXCR3-negative and CXCR3-positive cells was similar, but that of memory cells differed.

Germline V gene lookup returns CDR1 PRHDT and CDR2 FYEKMQ (reference sequence). The CDR3 has 14 amino acids. Through 5' RACE with UMI labels, the TRB cDNA libraries were prepared. TCRdb reprocessed the 5' RACE reads and stores each CDR3 protein as one record, lacking DNA. The sample spans 20,000 to 25,000 distinct CDR3 sequences; the ten largest clones claim 20%. Comments on this clonotype: Its antigen is unknown.

This rearrangement joins TRBV13 to TRBJ1-2; no DNA is available, so the TRBD1 call from TCRdb remains unchecked. Specimen: memory CD8+ T cells from blood. The receptor comes from a human donor in good health. Some clones in this sample may be carry-over from other donors' samples. The CDR3 sequence is CASSEAGGLYGYTF.